A single sample is the source of the 19 T cell receptor beta chains below, sequenced in a study of shared clonotypes between healthy human individuals. Terminally differentiated effector memory CD45RA+ cells were excluded by CCR7 positive selection of CD45RO-negative cells. Sequenced by immunoSEQ multiplex PCR; TCRdb stores in-frame clones only, minus some. The sample yields millions of clones, approximately 94% seen once. Sequencing input: naive CD8+ T cells from PBMCs. Receptor source: a young man in good health. Some clones in this sample may be carry-over from other donors' samples.

This clone has just one count. The chain employs TRBV28 and TRBJ2-7; D is tentatively TRBD1 or TRBD2 (5 bases each). Germline CDR1 reads MDHEN; CDR2 reads SYDVKM. The CDR3 spans 15 residues. Trimming pared 4 bases from V and 2 bases from J, leaving 15 bases between. The CDR3 region has the DNA TGTGCCAGCAGTTCGCCACCGGGACCGACCTACGAGCAGTACTTC. Translation gives CASSSPPGPTYEQYF.

V and J are TRBV11-1 and TRBJ1-1, with 8 bases fitting TRBD1. This CDR3 is built from 15 residues. The trim removed 5 bases at V and 7 bases at J, leaving 12 bases unmatched. Germline V gene sequence: CDR1 SGHAT, CDR2 FQDESV (reference sequence). CDR3 coding DNA: TGTGCCAGCAGCGTCGGACAGGGTCGGTCTTTTGAAGCTTTCTTT. This encodes CASSVGQGRSFEAFF.

The rearrangement joins TRBV19 to TRBJ1-1, with 10 positions matching TRBD1. This CDR3 spans 15 amino acids. CDR1 is LNHDA and CDR2 is SQIVND in the germline V gene (reference sequence). Germline trimming cut 5 bases from V and 5 bases from J; bases unmatched to any gene: 8. This CDR3 is CASSPWDRGWTEAFF. In DNA form, the CDR3 reads TGTGCCAGTAGTCCCTGGGACAGGGGTTGGACTGAAGCTTTCTTT. Full variable domain (remainder filled in from reference TRBV19 and TRBJ1-1): DGGITQSPKYLFRKEGQNVTLSCEQNLNHDAMYWYRQDPGQGLRLIYYSQIVNDFQKGDIAEGYSVSREKKESFPLTVTSAQKNPTAFYLCASSPWDRGWTEAFFGQGTRLTVV.

About this clone itself: This CDR3 is also generated by other DNA sequences in the sample. V is TRBV27 and J is TRBJ2-1; D remains ambiguous. This CDR3 region has 11 residues. Germline loops: CDR1 MNHEY, CDR2 SMNVEV (reference sequence). Deletions cut 5 bases from V and 7 bases from J, with 6 bases between. The CDR3 here is CASSEGNEQFF. The CDR3 region has the DNA TGTGCCAGCAGTGAAGGGAATGAGCAGTTCTTC.

Concerning this clone itself: Other nucleotide sequences from this sample produce the same CDR3. V gene TRBV11-2 combines with J gene TRBJ2-5; no clear D. V dropped 0 bases and J dropped 5 bases, with 7 bases sitting between them. The CDR3 runs 13 residues. CDR1 and CDR2 from the germline V gene are SGHAT and FQNNGV. CDR3 in DNA: TGTGCCAGCAGCTTAGATCCCCTTGAGACCCAGTACTTC. This encodes CASSLDPLETQYF.

CDR3 in amino acids: CATSSPLGWETIADTQYF. The CDR3 DNA reads as TGTGCCACCAGCAGCCCCCTTGGGTGGGAGACCATCGCAGATACGCAGTATTTT. V usage is TRBV15 and J usage is TRBJ2-3; TRBD2 is a possible D gene (5 bases). In germline, CDR1 is LNHNV, CDR2 YYDKDF (reference sequence). The CDR3 loop spans 18 amino acids. The germline V and J ends were trimmed by 3 bases and 4 bases, with 23 bases remaining between them.

The chain employs TRBV7-9 and TRBJ1-6; no definite D call. V gave up 5 bases and J gave up 2 bases, with 16 bases separating them. The CDR3 extends over 17 amino acids. CDR1 and CDR2 from the germline V gene are SEHNR and FQNEAQ (reference sequence). CDR3 loop: CASSTSKEAAYNSPLHF. CDR3 nucleotides: TGTGCCAGCAGCACCTCCAAGGAGGCCGCCTATAATTCACCCCTCCACTTT.

This chain uses TRBV27 with TRBJ2-1, with D possibly matching TRBD2 (6 bases). CDR3 length: 15 amino acids. CDR1 and CDR2 (germline): MNHEY, SMNVEV (reference sequence). The V gene lost 6 bases and the J gene lost 2 bases, with 14 bases spanning the gap. The CDR3 DNA follows: TGTGCCAGCAGATCAGACGGGGGTGCCTACAATGAGCAGTTCTTC. Amino acids: CASRSDGGAYNEQFF.

The chain links TRBV27 to TRBJ2-7, with a tentative D call TRBD2 (5 bases). Germline V gives CDR1 MNHEY, CDR2 SMNVEV (reference sequence). This CDR3 contains 9 residues. The V gene lost 11 bases and the J gene lost 5 bases, with 7 bases spanning the gap. The CDR3 loop reads CAVGNEQYF. DNA of the CDR3: TGTGCCGTCGGGAACGAGCAGTACTTC.

The chain carries TRBV10-1 and TRBJ2-7; 8 bases fit TRBD1. The germline V gene has CDR1 WNHNN and CDR2 SYGVQD (reference sequence). The CDR3 is 15 amino acids. The J segment lost 0 bases and the V segment lost 3 bases, leaving 4 bases of the junction unmatched. CDR3 in amino acids: CASSERTGCSYEQYF. CDR3 DNA: TGCGCCAGCAGTGAAAGGACAGGGTGCTCCTACGAGCAGTACTTC.

The chain carries TRBV5-1 and TRBJ1-1; no clear D. V lost 1 base and J lost 1, with 8 bases in between. This CDR3 comprises 14 residues. In germline, CDR1 is SGHRS, CDR2 YFSETQ. The CDR3 protein is CASSLNAGNTEAFF. Written as DNA, the CDR3 is TGCGCCAGCAGCTTGAACGCAGGGAACACTGAAGCTTTCTTT.

This clone was recorded a few times. This chain uses TRBV9 with TRBJ2-2; D gene unclear. Germline values: CDR1 SGDLS, CDR2 YYNGEE. V was pared by 0 bases and J by 10 bases, with 10 bases between. CDR3 length: 13 amino acids. CDR3 sequence: CASSVGKPEELFF. DNA of the CDR3: TGTGCCAGCAGCGTAGGTAAACCCGAGGAGCTGTTTTTT.

CDR3 protein: CASRLKEGRNQPQHF. DNA for the CDR3: TGTGCAAGTCGCTTAAAAGAAGGGCGCAATCAGCCCCAGCATTTT. The V and J genes are TRBV12-2 and TRBJ1-5. TRBV12-2 corresponds to a pseudogene. CDR3 length equals 15 residues.

About this clone: Other DNA sequences from this sample encode an identical CDR3 as well. The genes are TRBV19 and TRBJ2-5; D is unclear. The V gene lost 6 bases and the J gene lost 0 bases, with 2 bases spanning the gap. From germline, CDR1 is LNHDA and CDR2 SQIVND (reference sequence). The CDR3 covers 11 residues. The CDR3 bases are TGTGCCAGTAGCAACCAAGAGACCCAGTACTTC. Amino acids: CASSNQETQYF.

CDR3 sequence: CAWSAGRPIYGYTF. As DNA, the CDR3 is TGTGCCTGGAGTGCGGGGAGACCGATCTATGGCTACACCTTC. The chain recombines TRBV30 with TRBJ1-2; D is unresolved. The germline V gene has CDR1 GTSNPN and CDR2 SVGIG (reference sequence). This CDR3 region has 14 residues. The ends were cut back, 1 base at V and 4 bases at J, with 13 bases in the middle.

This clone appeared a single time. The CDR3 sequence is CASSSGQGLYNEQFF. The CDR3 DNA is TGTGCCAGCAGTTCGGGACAAGGCCTCTACAATGAGCAGTTCTTC. The chain has TRBV6-5 and TRBJ2-1; a possible D gene is TRBD1 (6 bases). V shed 4 bases and J shed 3 bases, with 13 bases lying between them. The CDR3 totals 15 residues. CDR1 and CDR2 from the germline V gene are MNHEY and SVGAGI.

This clone was detected only once. The chain is built from TRBV5-4 and TRBJ2-7; tentative D call: TRBD1 (7 bases). Germline values: CDR1 SGHNT, CDR2 YYREEE (reference sequence). Trimming stripped 4 bases from V and 2 bases from J, with 13 bases between. This CDR3 is 14 amino acids long. The CDR3 bases are TGTGCCAGCAGCGGAGGGACAGCCCCCTACGAGCAGTACTTC. Translating gives CASSGGTAPYEQYF.

The genes are TRBV5-4 and TRBJ1-1, with TRBD1 matching over 7 bases. The CDR3 runs to 14 residues. The junction had 4 bases not matched to a gene; V was cut back by 2 bases and J by 3 bases. The germline CDR1 and CDR2 sequences are SGHNT and YYREEE (reference sequence). CDR3 nucleotides: TGTGCCAGCAGCTTTTCAGGGGGAGACACTGAAGCTTTCTTT. Protein: CASSFSGGDTEAFF.

The CDR3 is CASTLAGTSEHGELFF. CDR3 DNA sequence: TGTGCCAGCACGTTGGCCGGGACTAGCGAACACGGGGAGCTGTTTTTT. The chain is built from TRBV2 and TRBJ2-2; 10 bases align to TRBD2. With V trimmed by 7 bases and J by 7 bases, 12 bases remained unmatched. The CDR3 extends over 16 amino acids. Germline loops: CDR1 SNHLY, CDR2 FYNNEI.